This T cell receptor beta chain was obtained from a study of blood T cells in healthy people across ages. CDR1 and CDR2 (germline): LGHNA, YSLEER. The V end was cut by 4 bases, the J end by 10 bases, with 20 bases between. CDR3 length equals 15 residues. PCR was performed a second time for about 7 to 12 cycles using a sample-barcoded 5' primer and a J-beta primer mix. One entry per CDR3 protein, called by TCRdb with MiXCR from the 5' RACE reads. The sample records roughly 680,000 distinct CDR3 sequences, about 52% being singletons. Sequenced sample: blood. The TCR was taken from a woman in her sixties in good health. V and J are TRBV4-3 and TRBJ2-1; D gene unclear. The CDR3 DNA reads TGCGCCAGCAGCCCCTTTCCGGGTCCACATCTCGAGCAGTTCTTC. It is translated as CASSPFPGPHLEQFF.